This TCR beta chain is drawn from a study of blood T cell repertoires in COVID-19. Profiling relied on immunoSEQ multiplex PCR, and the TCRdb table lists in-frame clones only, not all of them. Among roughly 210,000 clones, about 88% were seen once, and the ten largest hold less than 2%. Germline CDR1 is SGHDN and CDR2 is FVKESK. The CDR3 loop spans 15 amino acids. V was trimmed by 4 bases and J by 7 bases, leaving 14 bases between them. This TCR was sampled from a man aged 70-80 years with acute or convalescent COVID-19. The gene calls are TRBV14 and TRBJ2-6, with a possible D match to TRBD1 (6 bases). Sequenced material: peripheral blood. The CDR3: CASSRGQIHANVLTF. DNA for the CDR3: TGTGCCAGCAGCCGCGGACAGATACACGCCAACGTCCTGACTTTC.